This T cell receptor beta chain was sequenced in a study of T cell changes during pregnancy in multiple sclerosis. V was pared by 2 bases and J by 3 bases, with 16 bases between. The CDR3 is 16 amino acids. Germline-derived CDR1 and CDR2 are KGHSH and LQKENI. This clone was seen a handful of times. Sequencing was performed with immunoSEQ multiplex PCR; in TCRdb, only in-frame clones are kept and a portion is missing. The table records 65,000 to 85,000 clones, about nine tenths of them present only once. This clonotype originated in a female donor with multiple sclerosis, enrolled in a pregnancy study. V gene TRBV18 combines with J gene TRBJ1-2, with D perhaps TRBD1 (6 bases). The specimen comprised CD4+ T cells from peripheral blood mononuclear cells, sampled after pregnancy. This chain's CDR3 is CASSPSRQEADYGYTF. DNA for the CDR3: TGTGCCAGCTCACCATCTCGACAGGAAGCAGACTATGGCTACACCTTC.